The T cell receptor beta chain described here comes from a study of a mutant IDH1 vaccine in newly diagnosed glioma listed by TCRdb under 2021. Broadly, across the study: Of the approximately 30 treated patients, about 62% were male and approximately 40% were female, and the mean age was 40.4 years. Before enrollment, most patients had been given radiochemotherapy with temozolomide as standard therapy, while the rest had received either radiotherapy alone or temozolomide alone. Peripheral blood samples were drawn at six visits, namely V03 (baseline), V05, V07, V10, V12 and V13. Longitudinal TCRB deep sequencing was performed for around 23 treated patients wherever samples were available for exploratory analyses. The paper as a whole reports these results and caveats: It was noted by the authors that analyses of patient blood samples could not be reproduced owing to sample limitations. Immune responses induced by the vaccine were seen in roughly 95% of patients across multiple MHC alleles. Availability determined which PBMC samples were chosen for TCRB deep sequencing. Pseudoprogression seemed to be unrelated to changes in the top peripheral T cell clonotypes found by TCRB sequencing.

Details on this clone: The antigen it recognizes is unknown. No quality values exist for individual bases; no much larger clone is one base distant.

The receptor library was made with the immunoSEQ multiplex PCR assay. Rearranged TCR beta chain sequences were amplified with the hsTCRB Kit following the manufacturer's protocol. Sequencing of TCRB libraries was carried out on an Illumina MiSeq. Per the original workflow: The kit vendor's proprietary platform handled demultiplexing, trimming and gene mapping. This immuneACCESS table, as held by TCRdb, lists in-frame sequences with V and J called but not all clones. Of the missing ones, under half trace to an unresolved V gene in checked studies; the others have no known cause. The D gene and trimming were derived from the DNA, and the V and J assignments and clone size from that table. The sample table lists 75,000 to 100,000 clones, 70% to 90% of them with a count of one. The leading ten clones occupy around 0.6% of the sample. The intended sense of this specimen's time point label: baseline, week 1 (first vaccination visit). The treatment or condition tag for this specimen amounts to: pre-vaccination baseline after standard-of-care therapy. All donors had newly diagnosed IDH1-mutant astrocytomas of WHO grade 3 or 4 that showed loss of nuclear ATRX. The samples were drawn from NOA16, a multicentre, single-arm, open-label phase I trial in Germany that tested a mutant IDH1 peptide vaccine in humans for the first time. Visit V03 blood draws served as the baseline sample for immunogenicity testing. Genomic DNA for TCRB sequencing was isolated from EDTA blood with the DNeasy Blood and Tissue Kit.

CDR1 SGHAT and CDR2 FQDESV are derived from the germline V gene (reference sequence). V loses 2 bases, J loses 6 bases, and the germline ends lie 20 bases apart. There are 17 amino acids in the CDR3, from cysteine to phenylalanine inclusive. Here the CDR3 DNA is all that survives: 51 bases in frame from base 1. Here the sequenced sample was PBMCs, taken from a glioma patient treated with radiotherapy, temozolomide or both. The chain employs TRBV11-1 and TRBJ2-1; the D segment could be TRBD2, given 6 matching bases. This TCR derives from a woman between 50 and 59 years old with glioma. This receptor has the CDR3 CASSLRSGLGSGNEQFF. The bases are TGTGCCAGCAGCTTAAGGAGCGGGCTAGGGTCTGGCAATGAGCAGTTCTTC. Here the CDR3 is joined to the reference TRBV11-1 and TRBJ2-1 genes, and the full variable domain is: EAEVAQSPRYKITEKSQAVAFWCDPISGHATLYWYRQILGQGPELLVQFQDESVVDDSQLPKDRFSAERLKGVDSTLKIQPAELGDSAMYLCASSLRSGLGSGNEQFFGPGTRLTVL.